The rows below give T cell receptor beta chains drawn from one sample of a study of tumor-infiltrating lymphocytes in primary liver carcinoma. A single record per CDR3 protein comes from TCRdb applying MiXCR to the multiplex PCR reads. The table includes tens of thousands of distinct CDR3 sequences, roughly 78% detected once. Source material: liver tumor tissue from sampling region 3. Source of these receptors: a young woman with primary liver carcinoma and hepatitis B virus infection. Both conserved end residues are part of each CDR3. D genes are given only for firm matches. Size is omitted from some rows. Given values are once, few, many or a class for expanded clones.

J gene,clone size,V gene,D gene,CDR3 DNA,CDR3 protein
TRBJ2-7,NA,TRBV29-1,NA,TGCAGCGTTGAAGAGGAAACAGGGTTCTCGTACGAGCGGTACTTC,CSVEEETGFSYERYF
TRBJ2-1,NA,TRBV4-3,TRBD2,TGCGCCAGCAGCCAAGATCGGGACTACGTCTATAATGAGCAGTTCTTC,CASSQDRDYVYNEQFF
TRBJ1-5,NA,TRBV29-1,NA,TGCAGCGTGGGGGGGGGCCCATACGGTCCCCAGCATTTT,CSVGGGPYGPQHF
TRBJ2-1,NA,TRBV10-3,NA,TGTGCCACCAGATTCCAAAGCTCCTACAGTGAGCAGTTCTTC,CATRFQSSYSEQFF
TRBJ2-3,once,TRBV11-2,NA,TGTGCCAGCAGCCATCAAGGGAGCGAGAACCTCACGGATACGCAGTATTTT,CASSHQGSENLTDTQYF
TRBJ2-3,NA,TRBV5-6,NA,TGTGCCAGCAGCTTGTTGACGGGGGGTGGGACAGATACGCACTATTTT,CASSLLTGGGTDTHYF
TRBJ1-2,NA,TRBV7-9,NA,TGTGCCGGCAGCTTCTCAGGGGCGGGTGGTTACACCTTC,CAGSFSGAGGYTF
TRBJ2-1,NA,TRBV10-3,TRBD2,TGTGCCATCACTGAGACGGCAGCGGGAGCCCACAATGAGCAGTTCTTC,CAITETAAGAHNEQFF
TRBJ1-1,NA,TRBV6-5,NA,TGTGTCAGGAGTTACGCAGATGTAACTTTCTTT,CVRSYADVTFF
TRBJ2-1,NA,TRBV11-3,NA,TGTGCCAGCAGCTTCCTAGTGGATATATCCTACAATGTGCAGTTCTTC,CASSFLVDISYNVQFF
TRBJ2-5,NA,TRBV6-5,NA,TGTGCCAGCAGTACCGACCGGGGGTTGACCCAGTGCTTC,CASSTDRGLTQCF
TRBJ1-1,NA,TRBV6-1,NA,TGTGCCATTACCTTGGAAGGGTTTAATGGCACTGAAGCTTTCTTT,CAITLEGFNGTEAFF
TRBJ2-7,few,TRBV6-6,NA,TGTGCCACCCAAATCGGGATAGGGCCCTGCGAGCAGTACTTC,CATQIGIGPCEQYF
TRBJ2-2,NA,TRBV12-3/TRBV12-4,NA,TGTGCCAGCCTGGGGTGGGACGCGAATACCGGGGAGCTGTTTTTT,CASLGWDANTGELFF
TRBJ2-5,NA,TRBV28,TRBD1,TGTACCAGCAGTTTTGGGTTTTCGGTGACAGGGTTTGGGACCCAGTACTTC,CTSSFGFSVTGFGTQYF
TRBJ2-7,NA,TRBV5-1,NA,TGCGCCAACAGCTTGGACATGTATCGGCAAGAGCAGTACTTC,CANSLDMYRQEQYF
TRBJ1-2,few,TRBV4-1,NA,TGCGCCAGCAGCCCGTCGGGGCAGCCTTATGGCTACACCTTC,CASSPSGQPYGYTF
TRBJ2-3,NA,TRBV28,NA,TGTGCCAGCAGTCACCCCTCGGGACGGCAAGATACGCAGAACTTT,CASSHPSGRQDTQNF
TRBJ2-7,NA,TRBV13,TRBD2,TGTGTCAGCAGCTCAGACGGGACTAGCTGGAATCCCGAGCAGTACTTC,CVSSSDGTSWNPEQYF
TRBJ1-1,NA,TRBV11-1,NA,TGTGCCCACAGCTTCGTGCAGGGCTACACTGAAGCTTTCTTT,CAHSFVQGYTEAFF
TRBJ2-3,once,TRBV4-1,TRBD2,TGCGCCAGCAGCCAAGACCATATTACTAATGGGAGGGTGGATACGCAGTATTTT,CASSQDHITNGRVDTQYF
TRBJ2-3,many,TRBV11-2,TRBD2,TGCGCCAGCATCCATTCCGGACTAGGGTCGCAGTATTTT,CASIHSGLGSQYF
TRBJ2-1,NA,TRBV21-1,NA,TGTACCAGCAGCAAGTTTTTAGCGGGAGACAATGAGCGGTTCTTC,CTSSKFLAGDNERFF
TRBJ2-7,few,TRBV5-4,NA,TGTGCCAGCAGCTATGGACGGACCTACGAGCAGTACTTC,CASSYGRTYEQYF
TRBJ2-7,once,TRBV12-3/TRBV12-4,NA,TGTGCCAGCACCATCAACGCCGGCTCCTACGAGCAGTACTTC,CASTINAGSYEQYF
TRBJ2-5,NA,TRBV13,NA,TGTGCCTGCAGCCGACGCCAGGGTAAAGAGATCCAGTACTTC,CACSRRQGKEIQYF
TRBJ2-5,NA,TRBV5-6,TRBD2,TGTGCCAGCAGCATAACTAGCGGGATGTACCAAGAGACCCAGTACTTC,CASSITSGMYQETQYF
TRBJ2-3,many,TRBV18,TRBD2,TGTGCCAGCTCCCCGACTAGCGGAGATACGCAGTATTTT,CASSPTSGDTQYF
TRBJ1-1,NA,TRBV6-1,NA,TGTGCCAGCAGGGTCGGGACGGAGTACACTGAAGCTTTCTTT,CASRVGTEYTEAFF
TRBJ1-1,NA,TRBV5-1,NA,TGCGCCAGCAGCTTAGGGACATCGAACATTGAAGCTTTCTTT,CASSLGTSNIEAFF
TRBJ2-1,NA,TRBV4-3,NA,TGCGCCAGCAACCACACAGGGTTGGTCAATGAGCGGTTCTTC,CASNHTGLVNERFF
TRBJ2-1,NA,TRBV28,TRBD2,TGTGCCAGCAGTTTATCAACTAGCGGGAGAAGATATGAGCCGTTTTTC,CASSLSTSGRRYEPFF
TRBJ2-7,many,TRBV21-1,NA,TGTGCCAGCAGCAAAGCCCTAGGGAGGCCGGAAAACTACGAGCAGTACTTC,CASSKALGRPENYEQYF
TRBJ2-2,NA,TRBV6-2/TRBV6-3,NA,TGTGCTAGCGGTTACGGGACCGGGGCCGGGGAGCCGTTTTTT,CASGYGTGAGEPFF
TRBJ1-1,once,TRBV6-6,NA,TGTGCCAGCAGTACTCTGGACGGATTGAACGCTGGAGCTTTCTTT,CASSTLDGLNAGAFF
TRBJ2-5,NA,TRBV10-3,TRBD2,TGTGCCATCAGTGAGTCGATCGCTAGCGGGAGTCGGGAGACCCAGTACTTC,CAISESIASGSRETQYF
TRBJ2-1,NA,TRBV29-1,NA,TGCAGTGAGGATGGACTGGCCGTGTCTGAGCAGTTCTTC,CSEDGLAVSEQFF
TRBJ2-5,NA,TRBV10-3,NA,TGTGCCATCAGTGAGTCAGCTACCAGAAATGAGACCCAGTACTTC,CAISESATRNETQYF
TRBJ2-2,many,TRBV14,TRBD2,TGTGCCAGCAGCCACGGACTAGCGGGCACCGGGGAGCTGTTTTTT,CASSHGLAGTGELFF
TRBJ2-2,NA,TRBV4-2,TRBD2,TGTGCCAGCAGCCCAAGCGGCGTGGCTAGCGGGAGTATGAGCGGGGAGCTGTTTTTT,CASSPSGVASGSMSGELFF
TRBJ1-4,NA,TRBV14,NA,TGTGCCAGCAGCCGAACACTGAATAATGAAAAACCGTTTTTT,CASSRTLNNEKPFF
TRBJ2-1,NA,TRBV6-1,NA,TGTGCCAACAGTGAACTATCGGGAGAATTTGGGCCCTACAATGAGCAGTTCTTC,CANSELSGEFGPYNEQFF
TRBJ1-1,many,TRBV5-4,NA,TGTGCCAGCAGCTTCGGACTTGGGCGGGAGGACACTGAAGCTTTCTTT,CASSFGLGREDTEAFF
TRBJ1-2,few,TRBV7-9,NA,TGTGTCAGCAATGCGGGTTCGGGTAACTATGACTACACCTTC,CVSNAGSGNYDYTF
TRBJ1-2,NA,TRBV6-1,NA,TGTGCCAGCACCCCAGCAGATACCTATGGCTGCACCTTC,CASTPADTYGCTF